This record concerns one T cell receptor (beta chain) sequence. The entry originates in a study of blood T cell repertoires in COVID-19. Study at large: Samples came from the United States, Italy and Spain, spanning acute and convalescent COVID-19. From T cells, B-cell-depleted T cells, or PBMCs came the material, which was cDNA or gDNA.

Trimming took 0 bases from V and 0 from J; bases not matched to a gene: 8. The CDR3 is 19 amino acids. In germline, CDR1 is SNHLY, CDR2 FYNNEI. In the study's own analysis: Nucleated cell number was recorded as an estimate derived from reference gene primer amplification. Assay: immunoSEQ multiplex PCR; the TCRdb copy retains only in-frame clones and omits some. D and trimming come from the DNA, and the V and J calls and clone size come from that table. The sample has more than 100,000 clones; about four fifths are singletons. Source material: peripheral blood. The chain links TRBV2 to TRBJ2-1; TRBD2 agrees at 10 bases. This sequence was found in a man in his 70s with acute or convalescent COVID-19. CDR3 amino acids: CASSEAVLSGGSSYNEQFF. The CDR3 nucleotides are TGTGCCAGCAGTGAAGCGGTCCTTAGCGGGGGGAGCTCCTACAATGAGCAGTTCTTC. The variable domain in full, with the rest retrieved from reference TRBV2 and TRBJ2-1, is EPEVTQTPSHQVTQMGQEVILRCVPISNHLYFYWYRQILGQKVEFLVSFYNNEISEKSEIFDDQFSVERPDGSNFTLKIRSTKLEDSAMYFCASSEAVLSGGSSYNEQFFGPGTRLTVL.